What follows are 18 T cell receptor beta chains derived from one specimen sequenced in a study of shared clonotypes between healthy human individuals. CD8 cells classed as naive were CD45RO-negative and positively selected for CCR7, excluding terminally differentiated effector memory CD45RA+ cells. Some clones are missing from TCRdb's copy, which holds only in-frame ones; the method was immunoSEQ multiplex PCR. The table records approximately 590,000 clones, around 95% of them present only once. Sequencing input: naive CD8+ T cells sorted from blood. The origin of the receptors is a woman between 25 and 40 years old in good health.

The rearrangement uses TRBV27 and TRBJ2-4, with D unresolved. This CDR3 comprises 17 residues. Germline V gene lookup returns CDR1 MNHEY and CDR2 SMNVEV (reference sequence). V was pared by 5 bases and J by 5 bases, with 22 bases between. The CDR3 region has the DNA TGTGCCAGCAGTCTATTGTCCGGGCCAAGTCCCGAAAACATTCAGTACTTC. It encodes CASSLLSGPSPENIQYF.

The V call is TRBV5-6, the J call TRBJ2-6; D is possibly TRBD1 (5 bases). The germline gives CDR1 SGHDT, CDR2 YYEEEE. The CDR3 has 19 residues. V lost 3 bases, J lost 0 bases, and 19 bases lay in between. Here the CDR3 reads CASSWAVGRAISGANVLTF. DNA of the CDR3: TGTGCCAGCAGCTGGGCCGTAGGCAGGGCTATCTCTGGGGCCAACGTCCTGACTTTC.

This sequence joins TRBV4-1 and TRBJ1-4; D not certain. There are 16 residues in the CDR3. Per the germline V gene, CDR1 is MGHRA and CDR2 is YSYEKL. V was shortened by 4 bases and J by 0 bases, with 12 bases between the two germline ends. Here the CDR3 reads CASSLRPGSTNEKLFF. CDR3 nucleotides: TGCGCCAGCAGCCTTAGGCCGGGGTCAACTAATGAAAAACTGTTTTTT.

CDR3 amino acids: CASRAGQGSFHVNTEAFF. As DNA, the CDR3 is TGTGCCAGCAGAGCGGGACAGGGGTCCTTCCATGTGAACACTGAAGCTTTCTTT. The chain uses TRBV2 and TRBJ1-1, with 10 bases identical to TRBD1. Unmatched junction bases numbered 13, after V lost 6 bases and J lost 0 bases. The germline gives CDR1 SNHLY, CDR2 FYNNEI. CDR3 size: 18 residues.

The chain joins TRBV2 to TRBJ2-3; 11 nucleotides line up with TRBD2. The ends lost 4 bases at V and 5 bases at J; junction bases unmatched: 8. The CDR3 spans 16 residues. Germline V gene sequence: CDR1 SNHLY, CDR2 FYNNEI. CDR3 protein: CASSGASGRRGDTQYF. Here the CDR3 DNA reads TGTGCCAGCAGTGGGGCTAGCGGGAGGCGGGGAGATACGCAGTATTTT.

This chain links TRBV4-1 with TRBJ1-2, with no clear D. The germline V gene has CDR1 MGHRA and CDR2 YSYEKL. The CDR3 loop spans 15 amino acids. V was cut by 0 bases and J by 4 bases, with 12 bases left in between. CDR3 bases: TGCGCCAGCAGCCAAGATAACACGGTGATCTATGGCTACACCTTC. It encodes CASSQDNTVIYGYTF.

This sequence joins TRBV6-6 and TRBJ2-3, with 9 bases that match TRBD2. Germline V CDR1 and CDR2: MNHNY, SVGAGI (reference sequence). The V segment lost 5 bases and the J segment 2 bases; nucleotides outside the gene matches: 5. This CDR3 comprises 15 residues. This CDR3 reads CASSPTSGPTDTQYF. CDR3 coding DNA: TGTGCCAGCAGTCCGACTAGCGGACCCACAGATACGCAGTATTTT.

V usage is TRBV7-9 and J usage is TRBJ2-7, with 9 bases identical to TRBD2. Germline trimming cut 2 bases from V and 2 bases from J; bases unmatched to any gene: 7. Germline assignment: CDR1 SEHNR and CDR2 FQNEAQ (reference sequence). CDR3 length: 16 residues. This chain's CDR3 is CASSLQLAGEAYEQYF. The CDR3 DNA sequence: TGTGCCAGCAGCTTACAATTAGCGGGAGAGGCCTACGAGCAGTACTTC.

The chain has TRBV2 and TRBJ2-1; 7 bases agree with TRBD1. V lost 2 bases and J lost 6; bases outside the gene matches: 13. The CDR3 runs to 17 residues. Looked up from germline, CDR1 is SNHLY and CDR2 is FYNNEI. CDR3 nucleotides: TGTGCCAGCAGTGAAACCCATACAGGGGCGGATGTCAATGAGCAGTTCTTC. It is translated as CASSETHTGADVNEQFF. Variable domain in full (rest from reference TRBV2 and TRBJ2-1): EPEVTQTPSHQVTQMGQEVILRCVPISNHLYFYWYRQILGQKVEFLVSFYNNEISEKSEIFDDQFSVERPDGSNFTLKIRSTKLEDSAMYFCASSETHTGADVNEQFFGPGTRLTVL.

The chain recombines TRBV30 with TRBJ1-1, with TRBD1 identical over 7 bases. With V trimmed by 0 bases and J by 7 bases, 2 bases remained unmatched. The CDR3 extends over 12 amino acids. Germline assignment: CDR1 GTSNPN and CDR2 SVGIG (reference sequence). CDR3 DNA: TGTGCCTGGAGTGTAGGGACAGATGAAGCTTTCTTT. Translated: CAWSVGTDEAFF.

The chain couples TRBV11-2 to TRBJ1-4; D is perhaps TRBD1 (6 bases). V dropped 8 bases and J dropped 2 bases, with 12 bases sitting between them. The V gene's germline CDR1 is SGHAT and CDR2 FQNNGV. The CDR3 is 14 amino acids. CDR3 residues: CASGRQATNEKLFF. The CDR3 nucleotides read TGTGCCAGCGGCAGACAGGCTACTAATGAAAAACTGTTTTTT.

This chain uses TRBV5-4 with TRBJ2-1, with 8 positions matching TRBD2. The CDR3 consists of 15 residues. V was clipped by 2 bases and J by 5 bases; unmatched bases: 6. Germline lookup yields CDR1 SGHNT and CDR2 YYREEE (reference sequence). CDR3 loop: CASSFTGGSNNEQFF. CDR3 sequence (DNA): TGTGCCAGCAGCTTTACGGGGGGGTCCAACAATGAGCAGTTCTTC.

The chain recombines TRBV28 with TRBJ2-4; D unclear. CDR1 is MDHEN and CDR2 is SYDVKM in the germline V gene. V lost 5 bases to trimming and J lost 4 bases, with 6 bases between them. This CDR3 comprises 12 residues. The CDR3 is CASSGLKNIQYF. The CDR3, as DNA: TGTGCCAGCAGTGGGCTTAAAAACATTCAGTACTTC.

The chain links TRBV27 to TRBJ1-5; the match to TRBD1 covers 9 bases. CDR1 is MNHEY, CDR2 SMNVEV, per germline (reference sequence). V trimming: 5 bases; J trimming: 0 bases; junction bases outside the gene matches: 11. This CDR3 is 18 amino acids long. CDR3 nucleotide sequence: TGTGCCAGCAGTCCAACACCGGGACAGGGCCTTAGCAATCAGCCCCAGCATTTT. Encoded protein: CASSPTPGQGLSNQPQHF.

V is TRBV9 and J is TRBJ2-2, with a tentative D call TRBD1 (6 bases). V was pared by 4 bases and J by 4 bases, with 17 bases between. The CDR3 extends over 16 amino acids. Germline CDR1 reads SGDLS; CDR2 reads YYNGEE. The CDR3 coding sequence is TGTGCCAGCAGCCAGGGGACGGGCTATCTCACCGGGGAGCTGTTTTTT. Residues: CASSQGTGYLTGELFF.

The rearrangement links TRBV7-6 to TRBJ1-1; tentatively, D is TRBD1 (5 bases). Per germline, CDR1 SGHVS and CDR2 FNYEAQ. The CDR3 totals 16 residues. The V end lost 5 bases, the J end lost 1 base, and 17 bases lay between the germline ends. The CDR3 DNA follows: TGTGCCAGCAGCACTCGACCGGGGGGTGGGAACACTGAAGCTTTCTTT. Amino acid sequence: CASSTRPGGGNTEAFF.

This clone was counted once. The rearrangement uses TRBV4-1 and TRBJ2-7; TRBD1 matches 8 bases. This CDR3 spans 16 amino acids. Germline V gene data show CDR1 as MGHRA and CDR2 as YSYEKL. V was pared by 4 bases and J by 4 bases, with 12 bases of the junction left unmatched. Here the CDR3 DNA reads TGCGCCAGCAGCCTAGGTTGGGGACAGGTGATGTACGAGCAGTACTTC. Amino acid sequence: CASSLGWGQVMYEQYF.

V and J are TRBV19 and TRBJ2-3; maybe TRBD2 (6 bases). The CDR3 has 15 amino acids. Deletions cut 5 bases from V and 5 bases from J, with 17 bases between. Germline loops: CDR1 LNHDA, CDR2 SQIVND (reference sequence). This CDR3 reads CASSLRDFTIDTQYF. CDR3 in DNA: TGTGCCAGTAGTCTCCGGGACTTTACGATAGATACGCAGTATTTT.